This T cell receptor (beta chain) was profiled in a study of cytomegalovirus exposure and HLA in healthy donors (dated by TCRdb to about 2017). General notes on the study: According to an earlier analysis of 587 of the donors, some 170 million T cells yielded some 110 million unique TCR beta sequences and around 300 Gb of sequence data. A later analysis re-analyzed previously published TCR beta repertoires from roughly 690 donors and added high-resolution HLA genotyping to study TCR occurrence patterns. Rather than drawing on any new phenotypic data, the later analysis identified candidate immune exposures from TCR beta sequences and the way those sequences occurred across donors. An early release that covered about 600 HLA-typed donors contained about 290 gigabases of sequencing data and some 87 million unique TCR sequences. Genome-wide SNP genotypes for about 55% of the 666 donors were used in a later genetic analysis, which treated that subset as a discovery cohort. To predict cytomegalovirus infection status, the study combined high-throughput TCR immunosequencing, statistical association of individual TCRs with disease status, and machine learning. Alongside the repertoire data, information on donor age, sex, ethnicity and CMV serostatus was compiled. On average, around 240,000 unique TCR beta nucleotide sequences were sequenced per donor among several hundred genotyped donors of the cohort, with around 19% of those sequences being non-productive. In addition to the first cohort of 666 subjects, a separate validation cohort of 120 different subjects was used. Every discovery cohort repertoire had been produced on one sequencing platform. Of the roughly 400 genotyped donors, roughly 85% fell in the genetic ancestry cluster associated with self-reported Caucasian donors. To decide whether each TCR beta V gene segment behaved as functional or pseudogenic, an earlier analysis of 587 of the donors relied on high-throughput TCR beta sequencing. The number of typed donors differed by locus: roughly 620-640 for A, B, C, DRB1 and DQB1; approximately 520 for DQA1; approximately 600 for DPA1; and 450 to 480 for DPB1. About five DR-DQ haplotypes were treated as single units for association and clustering because of strong linkage in the cohort. HLA typing covered class I and class II loci at four-digit resolution. The study used immunosequencing to profile the T cell repertoires of about 670 subjects and linked those repertoires to cytomegalovirus serostatus. The study was designed to test whether signatures of past pathogen exposure could be identified by cataloging public T cell receptors.

Libraries were built with the immunoSEQ multiplex PCR assay. For the multiplex PCR, a mixture combining 60 forward primers for TCR Vbeta segments and 13 reverse primers for TCR Jbeta segments was used. Amplification of the CDR3 region of rearranged TCR beta genes was performed with a multiplex PCR assay on genomic DNA. Amplified TCR beta libraries were sequenced as 87-base-pair reads on the Illumina HiSeq System. The authors' pipeline ran thus. Across the 670 or so repertoires, a later analysis counted tens of millions of unique TCR beta chains, about 10 million of which were shared by at least two donors. To remove PCR and sequencing errors, raw reads were error-corrected and collapsed into unique sequences using a nearest-neighbor algorithm that merged closely related sequences. V, D and J gene segments were assigned by aligning CDR3 sequences to IMGT reference sequences. For a sequence to be retained, a match of at least six nucleotides to both a V gene segment and a J gene segment was required. A rearrangement counted as productive if the CDR3 had no stop codons and remained in frame with V and J, and every other rearrangement counted as non-productive. Following IMGT convention, CDR3 was defined as the stretch from the second conserved V-encoded cysteine up to the conserved J-encoded phenylalanine. Sequences without an unambiguous match to a single V gene segment were excluded from the earlier analysis of over 500 of the donors. In an earlier analysis of roughly 600 of the donors, a V segment was called functional when productive rearrangements were above 56.7%, and segregating when the standard deviation between donors exceeded 5%. A statistical classification framework was built for diagnosing cytomegalovirus status from the catalog of TCR beta chain sequences. A later analysis assigned V and J genes by comparing TCR nucleotide sequences with IMGT/GENE-DB human TR gene sequences. Using the TCRdist pipeline, a later analysis assigned CDR3 sequences along with most-parsimonious VDJ recombination scenarios. In a later analysis, each TCR beta chain was defined by its CDR3 amino acid sequence together with its V-gene family, and reads lacking a unique V-gene family were excluded. As a way to deal with suspected cross-contamination and a sequencing artifact, a later analysis dropped roughly 620 nucleotide sequences that were highly shared and had low generation probability. In a later analysis, a clonal expansion index for each public chain was calculated from normalized within-repertoire ranks of inferred template counts. Generation probabilities in a later analysis came from a VDJ recombination model fitted to out-of-frame rearrangements, and those results were checked against IGoR. In a later analysis, TCR-TCR, TCR-HLA and TCR-CMV co-occurrence was scored with hypergeometric tests, and a repertoire-size bias correction was applied to TCR pairs. In a later analysis, false discovery rates were estimated by permuting HLA or CMV assignments 20 times. In a later analysis, co-occurring TCRs were grouped with DBSCAN, and TCRdist sequence similarity was added when clustering was performed within HLA-allele-positive subsets. Repertoires with fewer than 30,000 or more than 120,000 public chains were left out of co-occurrence clustering, as were roughly five repertoires with anomalous nucleotide sharing. What TCRdb holds here is the immuneACCESS table cut down to in-frame rearrangements. Part of the clones is not present; checked against another copy, under half of the missing clones reflect an unresolved V gene, and the others are unexplained. V and J calls plus clone size are reproduced from that table; the DNA served to infer D and trimming. Within this sample are approximately 170,000 clones, with about 75% of them counted one time only. The top ten clonotypes cover roughly 7% of the sample.

The cohort was made up of roughly 670 healthy bone marrow donors. At the time of sampling, every cohort member was nominally healthy, though immune exposures that went unrecorded were likely present. The donor tested CMV seropositive, placing the donor among the roughly 270 seropositive members of the cohort. Each donor provided a peripheral blood sample, and peripheral blood mononuclear cells were used for TCR beta sequencing. Genomic DNA was extracted from the blood cell samples with the Qiagen DNeasy Blood Extraction Kit. As regards this clone: The specificity of this receptor is unknown. One base away there is no much larger clone; base qualities are not given.

The CDR3 measures 14 amino acids from cysteine to phenylalanine. Only the CDR3 region is kept as DNA, spanning 42 bases read in frame from base 1. The germline V gene gives CDR1 as MNHEY and CDR2 as SVGAGI. Germline trimming: 8 bases from V, 2 bases from J; junction bases outside gene matches: 6. What the study reported, not specific to this receptor: Most CMV-associated TCR beta chains appeared to be HLA-restricted in a later analysis, and the HLA associations seemed to be driven largely by CMV exposure. A further reported finding was that TCR beta sequences accurately predicted the HLA-A and HLA-B alleles for most subjects in the first cohort. V-gene and J-gene trimming of TCR beta chains was associated with a missense DCLRE1C variant in a later genetic analysis, and the association was replicated in an independent cohort. In this cohort, only TCR beta chains were sequenced, and detectable features were limited by the absence of alpha or paired-chain data. Specific HLA alleles were associated with over 15,000 TCR beta sequences at a false discovery rate of 0.05 in a later analysis. Because HLA typing was unavailable for some donors at each locus, only the typed subset was used in association tests. Most TCR sequences were observed very rarely across donors, whereas some public TCRs were present in many individuals. A total of 164 TCR beta chains were listed by the study as associated with cytomegalovirus. The authors suggested that the approach could potentially be extended to other disease states and immunological phenotypes. The classifier was reported to diagnose cytomegalovirus status with high specificity and sensitivity in both the original and validation cohorts. Linkage disequilibrium might explain the correlated functional status among segregating V segments, but an unknown experimental factor could not be excluded. The earlier analysis of almost 600 of the donors excluded seventeen rarely observed V segments, including chromosome 9 orphons, because counts were too low. In a later analysis, TCR association rates were found to vary across HLA loci, with the most associated TCRs seen for DRB1 alleles and the fewest for HLA-C alleles. In a later analysis, HLA-associated TCR beta chains showed more clonal expansion and lower generation probabilities than non-associated chains that were equally common. In an earlier analysis of around 500 of the donors, most TCR beta V segments appeared in productive rearrangements about 87% or about 30% of the time, broadly matching IMGT annotations. In a later genetic analysis, fewer N-insertions in productive TCRs were reported among donors in an Asian-associated ancestry cluster than the roughly 640-donor mean. Some IMGT-functional V segments, including TRBV6-2 and TRBV6-3, could not be told apart with the 87-base-pair reads, so those segments were excluded. According to a later analysis, parvovirus B19, influenza, CMV and Epstein-Barr virus appeared linked to several top co-occurrence clusters. Immune exposure information for the cohort was limited to CMV serostatus. The presence/absence analyses assumed that sequencing depth was roughly uniform across donors, and that assumption may not be true. A few of the identified cytomegalovirus-associated TCR beta chains were confirmed in vitro to be specific for cytomegalovirus antigens. A cluster of highly shared sequence variants was judged likely to be a technical artifact of the sequencing pipeline. When HLA alleles, especially DR and DQ, strongly co-occurred, TCR associations were difficult to assign to individual alleles.

The sample comprised PBMCs. This receptor was obtained from a male donor in good health and CMV-seropositive. The chain joins TRBV6-5 to TRBJ1-1; TRBD1 matches 9 bases in the middle. At the DNA level, the sequence is TGTGCCAGCGCAAGGGACAGGGCAAACACTGAAGCTTTCTTT. This yields the protein CASARDRANTEAFF.